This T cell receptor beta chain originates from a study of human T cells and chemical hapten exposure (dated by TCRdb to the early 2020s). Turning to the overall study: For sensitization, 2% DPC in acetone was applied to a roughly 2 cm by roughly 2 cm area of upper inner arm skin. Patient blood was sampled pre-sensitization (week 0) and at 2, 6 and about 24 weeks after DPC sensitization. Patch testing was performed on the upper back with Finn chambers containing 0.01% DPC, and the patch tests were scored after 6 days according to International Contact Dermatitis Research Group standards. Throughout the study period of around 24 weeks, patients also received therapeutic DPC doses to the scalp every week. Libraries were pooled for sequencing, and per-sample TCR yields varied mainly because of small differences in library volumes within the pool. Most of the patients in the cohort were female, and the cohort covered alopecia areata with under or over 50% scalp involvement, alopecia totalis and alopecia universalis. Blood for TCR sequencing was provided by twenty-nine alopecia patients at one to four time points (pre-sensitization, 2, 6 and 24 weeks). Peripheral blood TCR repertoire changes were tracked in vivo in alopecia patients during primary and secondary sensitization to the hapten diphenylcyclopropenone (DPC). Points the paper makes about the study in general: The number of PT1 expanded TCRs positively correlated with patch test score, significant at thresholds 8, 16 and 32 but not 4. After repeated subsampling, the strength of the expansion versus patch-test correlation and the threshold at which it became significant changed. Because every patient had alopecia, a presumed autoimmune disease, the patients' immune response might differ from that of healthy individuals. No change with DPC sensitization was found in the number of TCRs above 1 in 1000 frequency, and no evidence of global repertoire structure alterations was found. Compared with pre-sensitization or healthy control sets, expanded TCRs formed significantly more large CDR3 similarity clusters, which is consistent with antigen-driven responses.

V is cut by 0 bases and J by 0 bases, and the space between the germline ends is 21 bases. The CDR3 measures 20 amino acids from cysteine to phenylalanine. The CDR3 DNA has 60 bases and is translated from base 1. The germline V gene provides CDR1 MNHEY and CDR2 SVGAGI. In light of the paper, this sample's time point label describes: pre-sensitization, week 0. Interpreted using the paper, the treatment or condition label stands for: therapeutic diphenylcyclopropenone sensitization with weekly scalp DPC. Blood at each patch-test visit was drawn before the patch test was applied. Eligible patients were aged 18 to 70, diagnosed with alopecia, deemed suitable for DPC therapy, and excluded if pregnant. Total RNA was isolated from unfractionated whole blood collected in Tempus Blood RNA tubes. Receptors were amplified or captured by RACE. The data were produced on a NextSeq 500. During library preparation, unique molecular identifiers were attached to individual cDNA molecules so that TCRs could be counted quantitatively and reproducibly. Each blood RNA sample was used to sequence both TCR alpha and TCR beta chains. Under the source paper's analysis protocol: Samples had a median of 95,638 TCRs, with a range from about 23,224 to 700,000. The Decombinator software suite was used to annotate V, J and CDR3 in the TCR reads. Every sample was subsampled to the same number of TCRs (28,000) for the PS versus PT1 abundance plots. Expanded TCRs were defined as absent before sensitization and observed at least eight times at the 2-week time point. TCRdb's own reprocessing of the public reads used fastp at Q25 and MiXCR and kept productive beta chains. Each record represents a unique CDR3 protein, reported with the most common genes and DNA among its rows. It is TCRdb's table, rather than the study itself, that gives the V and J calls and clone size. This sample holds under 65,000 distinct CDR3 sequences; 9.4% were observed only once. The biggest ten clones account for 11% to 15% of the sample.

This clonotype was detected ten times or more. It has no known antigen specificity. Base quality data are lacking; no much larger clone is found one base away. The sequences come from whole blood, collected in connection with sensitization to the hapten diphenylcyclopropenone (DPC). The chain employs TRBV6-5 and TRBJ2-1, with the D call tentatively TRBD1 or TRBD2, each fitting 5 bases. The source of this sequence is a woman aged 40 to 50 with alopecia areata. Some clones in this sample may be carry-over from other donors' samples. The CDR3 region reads CASSYSGAPSRMSSYNEQFF. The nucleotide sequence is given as TGTGCCAGCAGTTACTCCGGGGCCCCTTCCAGGATGAGCTCCTACAATGAGCAGTTCTTC.